What follows describes a single T cell receptor beta chain. This sample stems from a study of blood T cell repertoires in COVID-19. About the research overall: The origin of the acute and convalescent COVID-19 samples was the United States, Italy and Spain.

V shed 4 bases and J 6 bases; nucleotides not matched to a gene: 8. CDR1 is SNHLY, CDR2 FYNNEI, per germline. The CDR3 consists of 14 residues. In the source study's methods: Counts of nucleated cells, estimated from reference gene primer amplification, were obtained. Only in-frame clones appear in the TCRdb table, and some are missing; sequencing was by immunoSEQ multiplex PCR. V, J and clone size are taken as reported in that table, and D and trimming were inferred from the DNA itself. Of 50,000 to 70,000 clones in the sample, roughly three quarters were seen once. The sequenced material came from peripheral blood. The source is a man aged 60 to 69 with acute or convalescent COVID-19. The chain combines TRBV2 with TRBJ2-7, with 8 bases fitting TRBD2. CDR3 sequence reads: CASSVQGGGSEQYF. In DNA, the CDR3 is TGTGCCAGCAGTGTACAGGGCGGGGGGTCCGAGCAGTACTTC.